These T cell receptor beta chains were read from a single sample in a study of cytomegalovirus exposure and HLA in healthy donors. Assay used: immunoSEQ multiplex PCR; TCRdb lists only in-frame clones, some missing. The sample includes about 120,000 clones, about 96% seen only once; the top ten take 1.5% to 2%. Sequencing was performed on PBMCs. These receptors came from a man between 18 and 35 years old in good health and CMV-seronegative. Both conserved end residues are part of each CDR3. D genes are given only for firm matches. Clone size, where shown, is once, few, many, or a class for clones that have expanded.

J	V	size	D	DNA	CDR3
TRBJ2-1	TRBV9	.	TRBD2	TGTGCCAGCAGCGGAGGACTAGGGGTCGTCAATGAGCAGTTCTTC	CASSGGLGVVNEQFF
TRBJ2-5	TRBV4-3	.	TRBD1	TGCGCCAGCAGCCCAGGAGTCCTAGGGGGCGAGACCCAGTACTTC	CASSPGVLGGETQYF
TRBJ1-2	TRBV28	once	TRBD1	TGTGCCAGCACTTTAGAAATGGGGACAGGTCGGACCTTC	CASTLEMGTGRTF
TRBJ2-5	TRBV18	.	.	TGTGCCAGCTCAGGGACACAGTACCAAGAGACCCAGTACTTC	CASSGTQYQETQYF
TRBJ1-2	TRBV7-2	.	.	TGTGCCAGCAGCTTACCTAGACAGTATGGCTACACCTTC	CASSLPRQYGYTF
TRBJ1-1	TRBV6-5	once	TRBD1	TGTGCCAGCGGGGGACAGGGACGCACTGAAGCTTTCTTT	CASGGQGRTEAFF
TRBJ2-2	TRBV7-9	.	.	TGTGCCAGCAGCTTAGGTGGTACAGGCGCGAACACCGGGGAGCTGTTTTTT	CASSLGGTGANTGELFF
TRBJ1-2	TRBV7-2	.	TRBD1	TGTGCCAGCAGCGCCTGGACAGGGGGCGCGGATGGCTACACCTTC	CASSAWTGGADGYTF
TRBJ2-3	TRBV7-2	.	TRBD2	TGTGCCAGCAGCCCGGAGCCGGGACTATCCGCAGATACGCAGTATTTT	CASSPEPGLSADTQYF
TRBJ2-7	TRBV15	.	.	TGTGCCACCAGCAGAGATGGGGCTTTCGGCGTGCAGTACTTC	CATSRDGAFGVQYF
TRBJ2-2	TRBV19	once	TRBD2	TGTGCCAGTACTTTAGCGGGAGGGAACACCGGGGAGCTGTTTTTT	CASTLAGGNTGELFF
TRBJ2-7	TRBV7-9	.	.	TGTGCCAGCAGCTTGGCCCCCGGGGTCTCCTACGAGCAGTACTTC	CASSLAPGVSYEQYF
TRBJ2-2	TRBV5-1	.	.	TGCGCCAGCAGCTTGGAGCGGAACACCGGGGAGCTGTTTTTT	CASSLERNTGELFF
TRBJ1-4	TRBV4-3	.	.	TGCGCCAGCAGCCAAGAGTATGTTTCCTCGGGTAATGAAAAACTGTTTTTT	CASSQEYVSSGNEKLFF
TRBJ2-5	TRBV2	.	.	TGTGCCAGCAGTGATCGGGAGAGCTGGGAGACCCAGTACTTC	CASSDRESWETQYF
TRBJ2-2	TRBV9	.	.	TGTGCCAGCAGCGCAGGAGGTGACACCGGGGAGCTGTTTTTT	CASSAGGDTGELFF
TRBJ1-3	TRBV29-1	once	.	TGCAGCGTTGGGGAGGGTGGTGGAAACACCATATATTTT	CSVGEGGGNTIYF
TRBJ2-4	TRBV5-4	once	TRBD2	TGTGCCAGCAACCTAGCGGGAGGAGCCAAAAACATTCAGTACTTC	CASNLAGGAKNIQYF
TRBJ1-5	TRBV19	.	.	TGTGCCAGTAGAATTCCAGAGACACGGAATCAGCCCCAGCATTTT	CASRIPETRNQPQHF
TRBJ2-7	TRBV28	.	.	TGTGCCAGCAGTTTAAAACAGAGCTACGAGCAGTACTTC	CASSLKQSYEQYF
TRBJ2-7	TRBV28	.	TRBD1	TGTGCCAGCAGTTACGGGACAGGGGCTAGCGAGCAGTACTTC	CASSYGTGASEQYF
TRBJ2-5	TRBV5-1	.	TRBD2	TGCGCCAGCAGCCCGAGACTAGCGGCATACCAAGAGACCCAGTACTTC	CASSPRLAAYQETQYF
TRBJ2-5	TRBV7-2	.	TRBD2	TGTGCCAGCAGCTTAGTTTCCGGGGGAGGGCCGAGGGAGACCCAGTACTTC	CASSLVSGGGPRETQYF
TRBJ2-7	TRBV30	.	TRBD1	TGTGCCTGGAGTCCGCCCGGGACAGGGACCTACGAGCAGTACTTC	CAWSPPGTGTYEQYF
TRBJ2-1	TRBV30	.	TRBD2	TGTGCCTGGAGTGTCAAAGGACTAGCGGGATACAATGAGCAGTTCTTC	CAWSVKGLAGYNEQFF
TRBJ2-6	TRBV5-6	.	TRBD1	TGTGCCAGCAGCACCGGACAGGGTAGCTCTGGGGCCAACGTCCTGACTTTC	CASSTGQGSSGANVLTF
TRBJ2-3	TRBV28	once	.	TGTGCCACCCTGTACACAGATACGCAGTATTTT	CATLYTDTQYF
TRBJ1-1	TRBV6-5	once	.	TGTGCCAGCAGTTACCGCACTGGTGACACTGAAGCTTTCTTT	CASSYRTGDTEAFF
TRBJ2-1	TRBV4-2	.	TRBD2	TGTGCCAGCAGCCGAGAGCTAGCGGGTAACAATGAGCAGTTCTTC	CASSRELAGNNEQFF
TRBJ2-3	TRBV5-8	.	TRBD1	TGTGCCAGCAGCTTGGGGACAGGGAAGTCGGCAGATACGCAGTATTTT	CASSLGTGKSADTQYF
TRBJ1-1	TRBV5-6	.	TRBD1	TGTGCCAGCAGCTTGGCTACAGGGGGGAACACTGAAGCTTTCTTT	CASSLATGGNTEAFF
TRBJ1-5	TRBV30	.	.	TGTGCCTGTGGTGCGGAGTATAGCAATCAGCCCCAGCATTTT	CACGAEYSNQPQHF
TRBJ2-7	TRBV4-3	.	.	TGCGCCAGCAGCCAAGAGGGCTACCTGATTGAGCAGTACTTC	CASSQEGYLIEQYF
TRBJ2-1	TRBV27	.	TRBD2	TGTGCCAGCAGTTTGCAGGGAGGGTGGAATGAGCAGTTCTTC	CASSLQGGWNEQFF
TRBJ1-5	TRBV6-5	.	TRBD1	TGTGCCAGCAGTCCCGACAGGGATCAGCCCCAGCATTTT	CASSPDRDQPQHF
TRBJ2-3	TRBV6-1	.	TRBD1	TGTGCCAGCACCACCGGGACAGGGCTGACAGATACGCAGTATTTT	CASTTGTGLTDTQYF
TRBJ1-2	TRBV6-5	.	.	TGTGCCAGCAGTTCCACGGTACAGGTTGCCTGGCGTGGCTACACCTTC	CASSSTVQVAWRGYTF
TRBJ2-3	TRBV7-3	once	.	TGTGCCAGCAGCTTAGGGATCAGGGGTGGCACAGATACGCAGTATTTT	CASSLGIRGGTDTQYF
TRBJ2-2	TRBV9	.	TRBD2	TGTGCCAGCAGTGGATCGGCTAGCGGCTACACCGGGGAGCTGTTTTTT	CASSGSASGYTGELFF
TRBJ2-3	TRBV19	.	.	TGTGCCAGTAGACCTCCCTCAGGGACAGATACGCAGTATTTT	CASRPPSGTDTQYF
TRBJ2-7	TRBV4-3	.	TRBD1	TGCGCCAGCAGCCAAGATTCGAGGGACAGTTCCTACGAGCAGTACTTC	CASSQDSRDSSYEQYF